The 8 T cell receptor beta chains below were found in one sample sequenced in a study of blood T cell repertoires in COVID-19. TCRdb's copy holds only in-frame clones and misses some; the assay was immunoSEQ multiplex PCR. Seen here are 160,000 or so clones, about 83% observed once, and the top ten hold about 15%. Sequenced: peripheral blood. Receptors originate from a woman aged 80 or over with acute or convalescent COVID-19.

This clone has a single count. The CDR3 spells CSARKGTREFF. The DNA of the CDR3 is TGCAGTGCTAGGAAGGGGACTAGGGAGTTCTTC. The chain is built from TRBV20-1 and TRBJ2-1, with 8 positions matching TRBD2. CDR1 is DFQATT and CDR2 is SNEGSKA in the germline V gene (reference sequence). The CDR3 consists of 11 residues. V lost 3 bases and J lost 14; bases outside the gene matches: 6.

V gene TRBV7-9 combines with J gene TRBJ2-3; the D is unclear. The V end was cut by 1 base, the J end by 3 bases, with 11 bases between. The V gene's germline CDR1 is SEHNR and CDR2 FQNEAQ (reference sequence). The CDR3 contains 15 residues. The CDR3 coding sequence is TGTGCCAGCAGCTTAGATCTAGAAAGGACAGATACGCAGTATTTT. It yields the protein CASSLDLERTDTQYF. Supplemented by reference TRBV7-9 and TRBJ2-3, the full variable domain reads DTGVSQNPRHKITKRGQNVTFRCDPISEHNRLYWYRQTLGQGPEFLTYFQNEAQLEKSRLLSDRFSAERPKGSFSTLEIQRTEQGDSAMYLCASSLDLERTDTQYFGPGTRLTVL.

This chain links TRBV5-1 with TRBJ1-4; D possibly corresponds to TRBD1 (6 bases). From germline, CDR1 is SGHRS and CDR2 YFSETQ. The V end lost 5 bases, the J end lost 8 bases, and 34 bases lay between the germline ends. The CDR3 runs to 20 residues. CDR3 protein: CASRQNLQGLGLGRGEKLFF. CDR3 coding DNA: TGCGCCAGCAGGCAAAATTTACAGGGTTTAGGTTTGGGTCGTGGAGAAAAACTGTTTTTT.

A single count supports this clone. The chain couples TRBV19 to TRBJ1-5; 7 nucleotides match TRBD1. V shed 6 bases and J 0 bases; nucleotides not matched to a gene: 8. The CDR3 covers 16 residues. The germline V gene encodes CDR1 LNHDA and CDR2 SQIVND (reference sequence). The CDR3: CASSGGTVYSNQPQHF. The CDR3 nucleotides read TGTGCCAGTAGCGGCGGGACAGTCTATAGCAATCAGCCCCAGCATTTT.

The chain carries TRBV5-1 and TRBJ2-2; 10 nucleotides align to TRBD2. Germline CDR1 and CDR2: SGHRS and YFSETQ. This CDR3 comprises 17 residues. The junction had 10 bases not matched to a gene; V was cut back by 0 bases and J by 8 bases. CDR3 residues: CASSLVLASGSPGELFF. For the CDR3, the DNA is TGCGCCAGCAGCTTGGTATTGGCTAGCGGGAGTCCTGGGGAGCTGTTTTTT.

The genes are TRBV10-2 and TRBJ2-7, with D perhaps TRBD1 (6 bases). This CDR3 region has 12 residues. V lost 7 bases, J lost 5 bases, and 12 bases lay in between. CDR1 is WSHSY, CDR2 SAAADI, per germline. In DNA, the CDR3 is TGCGCCAGCACAGGGGAACTGGACGAGCAGTACTTC. It codes for CASTGELDEQYF.

This clone was detected a few times. The chain combines TRBV30 with TRBJ1-1; 11 bases line up with TRBD1. CDR1 is GTSNPN, CDR2 SVGIG, per germline (reference sequence). Germline trimming cut 1 base from V and 6 bases from J; bases unmatched to any gene: 13. CDR3 length: 17 amino acids. The CDR3 DNA reads TGTGCCTGGAGTGACCCGGGGACAGGGGGGCAAGGGGCTGAAGCTTTCTTT. Its protein is CAWSDPGTGGQGAEAFF.

CDR3 residues: CASSLSGAGTGNEQFF. The CDR3 nucleotides read TGCGCCAGCAGCTTGAGTGGCGCAGGCACAGGCAATGAGCAGTTCTTC. The chain has TRBV5-1 and TRBJ2-1; D possibly corresponds to TRBD1 (5 bases). V gave up 1 base and J gave up 6 bases, with 17 bases separating them. CDR3 length: 16 amino acids. Germline V CDR1 and CDR2: SGHRS, YFSETQ.